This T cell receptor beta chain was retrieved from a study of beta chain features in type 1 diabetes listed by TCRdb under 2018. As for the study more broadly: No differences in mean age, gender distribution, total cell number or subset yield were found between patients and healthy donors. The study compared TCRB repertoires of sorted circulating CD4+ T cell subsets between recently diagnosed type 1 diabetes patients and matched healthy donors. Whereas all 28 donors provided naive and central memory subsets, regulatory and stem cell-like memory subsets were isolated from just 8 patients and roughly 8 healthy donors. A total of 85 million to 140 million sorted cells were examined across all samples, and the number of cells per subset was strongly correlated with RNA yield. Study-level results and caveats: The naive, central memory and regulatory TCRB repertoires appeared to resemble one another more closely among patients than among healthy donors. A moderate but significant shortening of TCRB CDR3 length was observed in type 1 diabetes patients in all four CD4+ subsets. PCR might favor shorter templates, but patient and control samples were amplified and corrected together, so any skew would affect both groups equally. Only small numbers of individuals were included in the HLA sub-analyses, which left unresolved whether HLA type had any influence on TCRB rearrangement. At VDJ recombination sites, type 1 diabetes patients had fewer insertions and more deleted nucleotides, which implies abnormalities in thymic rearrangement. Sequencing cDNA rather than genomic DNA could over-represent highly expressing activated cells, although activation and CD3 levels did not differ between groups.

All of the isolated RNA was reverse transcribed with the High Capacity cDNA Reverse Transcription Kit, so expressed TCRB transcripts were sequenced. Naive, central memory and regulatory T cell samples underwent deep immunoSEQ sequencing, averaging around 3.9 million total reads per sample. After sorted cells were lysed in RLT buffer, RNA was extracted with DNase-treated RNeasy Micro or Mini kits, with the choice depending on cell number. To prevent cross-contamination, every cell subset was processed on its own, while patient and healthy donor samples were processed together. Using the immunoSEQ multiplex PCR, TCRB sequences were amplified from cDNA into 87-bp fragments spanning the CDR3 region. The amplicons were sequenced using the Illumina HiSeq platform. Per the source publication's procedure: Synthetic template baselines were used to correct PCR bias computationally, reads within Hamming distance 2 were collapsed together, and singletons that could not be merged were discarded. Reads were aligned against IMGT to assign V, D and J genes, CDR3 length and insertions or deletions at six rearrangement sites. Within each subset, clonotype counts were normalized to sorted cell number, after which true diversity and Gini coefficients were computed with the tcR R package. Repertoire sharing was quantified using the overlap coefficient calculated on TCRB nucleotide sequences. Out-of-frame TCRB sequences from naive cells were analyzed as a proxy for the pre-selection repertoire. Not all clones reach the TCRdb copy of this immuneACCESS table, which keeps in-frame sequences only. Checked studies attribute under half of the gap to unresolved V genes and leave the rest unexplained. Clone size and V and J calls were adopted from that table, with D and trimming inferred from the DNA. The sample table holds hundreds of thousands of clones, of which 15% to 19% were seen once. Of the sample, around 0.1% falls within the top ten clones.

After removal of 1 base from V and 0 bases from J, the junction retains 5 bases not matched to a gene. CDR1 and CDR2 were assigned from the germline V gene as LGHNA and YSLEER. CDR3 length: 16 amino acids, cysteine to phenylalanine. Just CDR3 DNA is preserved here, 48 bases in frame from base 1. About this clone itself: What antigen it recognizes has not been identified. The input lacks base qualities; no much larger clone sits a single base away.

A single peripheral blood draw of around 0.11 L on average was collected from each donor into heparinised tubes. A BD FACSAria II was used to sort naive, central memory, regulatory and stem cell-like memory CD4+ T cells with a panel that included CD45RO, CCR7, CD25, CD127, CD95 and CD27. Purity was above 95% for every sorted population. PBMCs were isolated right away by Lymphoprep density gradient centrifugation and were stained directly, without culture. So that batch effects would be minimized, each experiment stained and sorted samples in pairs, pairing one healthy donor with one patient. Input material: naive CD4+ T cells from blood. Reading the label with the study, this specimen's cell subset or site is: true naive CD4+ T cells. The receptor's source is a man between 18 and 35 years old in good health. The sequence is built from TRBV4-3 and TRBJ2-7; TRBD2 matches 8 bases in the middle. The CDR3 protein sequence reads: CASSQVQRESSYEQYF. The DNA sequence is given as TGCGCCAGCAGCCAAGTACAGCGGGAGAGCTCCTACGAGCAGTACTTC.